Included here is one T cell receptor (beta chain) sequence, with context. Clones were sequenced by immunoSEQ multiplex PCR, and TCRdb holds only the in-frame ones, with some missing. The table lists 75,000 to 100,000 clones, approximately 86% of them singletons. Trimming shortened V by 3 bases and J by 6 bases, and 9 bases separated the two germline ends. The CDR3 is 13 amino acids. Germline CDR1 is MGHRA and CDR2 is YSYEKL. The data are from a study of blood T cell repertoires in COVID-19. Background on the study: From T cells, B-cell-depleted T cells, or PBMCs came the material, which was cDNA or gDNA.

Sequenced: peripheral blood. This chain joins TRBV4-1 and TRBJ1-3; TRBD1 is a possible D gene (5 bases). This TCR came from an elderly woman with acute or convalescent COVID-19. The CDR3 DNA sequence: TGCGCCAGCAGCCAGGGGGGGGTAAACACCATATATTTT. It specifies CASSQGGVNTIYF.